Here is one T cell receptor (beta chain) with its context. Its antigen remains unidentified. Base-call qualities are not available, and no considerably larger clone is one nucleotide away. V loses 10 bases, J loses 4 bases, and the germline ends lie 11 bases apart. The germline V gene yields MDHEN for CDR1 and SYDVKM for CDR2. The CDR3 runs 12 amino acids, cysteine and phenylalanine included. Solely the CDR3 DNA is kept, with 36 bases framed from the first base. TCRbeta CDR3 regions were amplified from genomic DNA using the immunoSEQ Assay, a bias-controlled multiplex PCR. Per the original workflow: The number of nucleated cells in each sample was estimated by amplification of reference gene primers within the assay. To quantify the absolute abundance of each unique TCRbeta CDR3 rearrangement, sequence reads were collapsed and filtered. For each sample, productive Simpson clonality was calculated by taking the square root of Simpson's diversity index across productive rearrangements. Sourced from immuneACCESS, this table was stored by TCRdb with only in-frame sequences that have V and J called. A share of the clones is absent; for the studies checked, an unresolved V gene accounts for under half, and the remainder has no known explanation. From that table come the V and J calls and clone size; the DNA was used to work out D and trimming. This sample holds over 90,000 clones; more than 75% were observed only once. The leading ten clones occupy about 3% of the sample.

Whole blood was collected in K2EDTA tubes by collaborating institutions according to the institutions' own protocols. For TCRbeta analysis, collaborators shipped samples as frozen whole blood, isolated PBMCs, or DNA extracted from either of those sample types. The data are from a study of blood T cell repertoires in COVID-19 (dated by TCRdb to 2020 to 2021). Looking at the study overall: Samples from collaborators originated in the United States, Italy and Spain and spanned both the acute and convalescent phases of COVID-19. The material from the prospective study consisted of cDNA or gDNA derived from T cells, B-cell-depleted T cells, or PBMCs. Deeply sampled blood TCRbeta repertoires from subjects exposed to, actively infected with, or recovered from COVID-19 were included in the dataset. The samples were drawn from two sources: the first 160 participants of the ongoing ImmuneRACE study, and over 950 subjects contributed by 6 global collaborators. A de-identified subject ID, COVID-19 status, age in years and sex were almost always included in the sample metadata. A freely available public database, intended as a resource for researchers studying the immune response to SARS-CoV-2, is where the repertoires were released. Where available, HLA class I and class II types were obtained from metadata supplied by the sample provider rather than from assay-based typing. What the work shows at the level of the full study, not this receptor alone: The quantity of clinical and demographic metadata differed by source and by participant and was supplied without curation.

The sequenced material came from peripheral blood. Recombination joined TRBV28 with TRBJ1-3; TRBD1 is possibly the D segment (6 matching bases). This clonotype was sampled from a man aged 50-59 years with active or convalescent COVID-19. The DNA sequence reads TGTGCCACCAGGGGCGGGGGAAACACCATATATTTT. Translated, it reads CATRGGGNTIYF.